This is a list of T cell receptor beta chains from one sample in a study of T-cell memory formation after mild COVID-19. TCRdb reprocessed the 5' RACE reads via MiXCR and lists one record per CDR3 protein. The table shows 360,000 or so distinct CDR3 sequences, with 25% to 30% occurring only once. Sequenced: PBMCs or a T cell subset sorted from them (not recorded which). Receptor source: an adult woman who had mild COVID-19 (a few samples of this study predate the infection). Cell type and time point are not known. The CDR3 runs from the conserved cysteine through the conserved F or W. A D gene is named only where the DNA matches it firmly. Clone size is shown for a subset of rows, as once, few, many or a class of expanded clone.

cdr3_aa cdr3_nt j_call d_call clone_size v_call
CASSTRDSTDTQYF TGCGCCAGCAGCACCCGGGACAGCACAGATACGCAGTATTTT TRBJ2-3 NA NA TRBV5-1
CASSETHPQGFGETQYF TGTGCCAGCAGTGAAACCCATCCCCAGGGTTTTGGGGAGACCCAGTACTTC TRBJ2-5 NA NA TRBV2
CASSLVAEAYNEQFF TGCGCCAGCAGCTTGGTGGCGGAAGCCTACAATGAGCAGTTCTTC TRBJ2-1 NA NA TRBV5-1
CASSNVGDLNEQYF TGTGCCAGTAGTAACGTAGGGGATTTGAACGAGCAGTACTTC TRBJ2-7 NA NA TRBV19
CASSLAVVYGVETQYF TGTGCCAGCAGCTTGGCGGTGGTATACGGGGTTGAGACCCAGTACTTC TRBJ2-5 NA few TRBV7-9
CAPGRDRVTYEQYF TGTGCCCCTGGCCGAGACAGGGTAACCTACGAGCAGTACTTC TRBJ2-7 TRBD1 NA TRBV7-9
CASSWTSGTPYEQYF TGTGCCAGCAGCTGGACTAGCGGGACCCCCTACGAGCAGTACTTC TRBJ2-7 TRBD2 NA TRBV11-3
CASSDAPGQGWDQFF TGTGCCAGCAGCGACGCCCCCGGACAGGGATGGGATCAGTTCTTC TRBJ2-1 TRBD1 NA TRBV5-8
CASSYSGITYNEQFF TGTGCCAGCAGTTACAGCGGGATCACCTACAATGAGCAGTTCTTC TRBJ2-1 TRBD2 few TRBV6-5
CASSLRRDSRSYEQYF TGCGCCAGCAGCCTCCGACGGGACTCCCGCTCCTACGAGCAGTACTTC TRBJ2-7 NA few TRBV5-1
CAWSGQANTEAFF TGTGCCTGGAGTGGACAGGCGAACACTGAAGCTTTCTTT TRBJ1-1 NA few TRBV30
CASSRQGAPDTQYF TGTGCCAGCAGCCGTCAGGGGGCCCCGGATACGCAGTATTTT TRBJ2-3 TRBD1 few TRBV7-3
CASSREGGEDTQYF TGTGCCAGCAGCCGGGAGGGGGGCGAAGATACGCAGTATTTT TRBJ2-3 TRBD2 NA TRBV11-3
CASSAGGGTGDEQFF TGTGCCAGCAGCGCCGGAGGCGGGACAGGGGATGAGCAGTTCTTC TRBJ2-1 TRBD1 many TRBV9
CASSLEAGGETQYF TGCGCCAGCAGCTTGGAGGCAGGAGGAGAGACCCAGTACTTC TRBJ2-5 NA NA TRBV5-1
CASSPAGPRSGNTIYF TGTGCCAGCAGCCCCGCGGGACCGCGCTCTGGAAACACCATATATTTT TRBJ1-3 NA NA TRBV7-9
CSVVGTRTDTQYF TGCAGCGTTGTGGGCACCCGCACAGATACGCAGTATTTT TRBJ2-3 NA NA TRBV29-1
CASSASGTTGNTIYF TGTGCCAGCAGTGCCTCCGGGACAACCGGGAACACCATATATTTT TRBJ1-3 NA NA TRBV27
CASRRAGSNYGYTF TGTGCCAGCAGGAGAGCCGGGTCGAACTATGGCTACACCTTC TRBJ1-2 NA few TRBV6-5
CSVGGTSGAYEQYF TGCAGCGTTGGAGGGACTAGCGGTGCCTACGAGCAGTACTTC TRBJ2-7 TRBD2 NA TRBV29-1
CSARREGTVNTEAFF TGCAGTGCTAGAAGGGAAGGGACGGTGAACACTGAAGCTTTCTTT TRBJ1-1 NA NA TRBV20-1
CASSYRAGQYNEQFF TGTGCCAGCAGTTACCGAGCGGGTCAGTACAATGAGCAGTTCTTC TRBJ2-1 NA NA TRBV6-6
CASSFGRDANYGYTF TGTGCCAGCAGCTTCGGCAGGGACGCTAACTATGGCTACACCTTC TRBJ1-2 NA few TRBV7-2
CSVSTPGGLLSSNEQFF TGCAGCGTTTCGACCCCCGGAGGACTCCTTTCTTCCAATGAGCAGTTCTTC TRBJ2-1 NA NA TRBV29-1
CASSYPGRSYEQYF TGTGCCAGCAGTTACCCAGGACGGTCTTACGAGCAGTACTTC TRBJ2-7 NA NA TRBV12-3/TRBV12-4
CASSSLRPTSGEQFF TGTGCCAGCAGCTCCTTACGACCGACTAGCGGGGAGCAGTTCTTC TRBJ2-1 TRBD2 few TRBV6-2/TRBV6-3
CSARTLAMGTQYF TGCAGTGCTAGAACACTAGCTATGGGGACCCAGTACTTC TRBJ2-5 NA few TRBV20-1
CASSQGTGTNYGYTF TGCGCCAGCAGCCAAGGGACAGGGACTAACTATGGCTACACCTTC TRBJ1-2 TRBD1 few TRBV4-3
CASSFHRTEAFF TGTGCCAGCAGTTTCCACCGTACTGAAGCTTTCTTT TRBJ1-1 NA few TRBV6-2/TRBV6-3
CASSLPSRLTDTQYF TGTGCCAGCAGTTTACCATCTAGGCTTACAGATACGCAGTATTTT TRBJ2-3 NA NA TRBV28
CASSQDQATGWDEQFF TGTGCCAGCAGCCAAGACCAGGCGACCGGCTGGGATGAGCAGTTCTTC TRBJ2-1 NA NA TRBV3-1
CASAGAGADNEQFF TGTGCCAGCGCTGGGGCGGGAGCTGACAATGAGCAGTTCTTC TRBJ2-1 TRBD2 NA TRBV4-2
CASSVGRGTGELFF TGTGCCAGCAGCGTGGGAAGGGGCACCGGGGAGCTGTTTTTT TRBJ2-2 NA once TRBV11-2
CASSRWRGLSSYNEQFF TGTGCCAGCAGCCGGTGGAGGGGCCTCAGCTCCTACAATGAGCAGTTCTTC TRBJ2-1 NA few TRBV27
CASSSDREAGTGELFF TGCGCCAGCAGCTCTGACAGGGAAGCGGGCACCGGGGAGCTGTTTTTT TRBJ2-2 NA NA TRBV5-1
CASSTVRSDNYGYTF TGTGCCAGCAGTACCGTAAGGAGCGATAACTATGGCTACACCTTC TRBJ1-2 NA many TRBV27
CASSSGINFLAAYNEQFF TGTGCCAGCAGTTCCGGGATTAACTTTCTGGCTGCCTACAATGAGCAGTTCTTC TRBJ2-1 NA NA TRBV6-1
CSVESREGSYEQYF TGCAGCGTTGAATCGCGGGAGGGGTCCTACGAGCAGTACTTC TRBJ2-7 TRBD2 NA TRBV29-1
CASSSSPRTTNEKLFF TGTGCCAGCAGCTCCAGCCCTCGAACAACTAATGAAAAACTGTTTTTT TRBJ1-4 NA NA TRBV7-6
CASSQVYLEQYF TGTGCCAGCAGCCAAGTTTACCTCGAGCAGTACTTC TRBJ2-7 NA NA TRBV14
CASSASNLGGIGQETQYF TGTGCCAGCAGCGCTTCAAACCTGGGCGGGATAGGGCAAGAGACCCAGTACTTC TRBJ2-5 NA NA TRBV9
CSARAEGVLAGGPQETQYF TGCAGTGCTAGAGCGGAGGGAGTACTAGCGGGGGGGCCCCAAGAGACCCAGTACTTC TRBJ2-5 TRBD2 few TRBV20-1
CASSFLSSYEQYF TGCGCCAGCAGCTTCCTGAGCTCCTACGAGCAGTACTTC TRBJ2-7 NA few TRBV5-1
CASSQDMASKGYYEQYF TGCGCCAGCAGCCAAGATATGGCGTCAAAAGGGTACTACGAGCAGTACTTC TRBJ2-7 NA NA TRBV4-3
CASSQDPGQGAYEQYF TGTGCCAGCAGCCAGGATCCGGGACAGGGTGCCTACGAGCAGTACTTC TRBJ2-7 TRBD1 once TRBV3-1
CASSLEKGGLNQPQHF TGTGCCAGCAGCTTAGAGAAGGGGGGTTTAAATCAGCCCCAGCATTTT TRBJ1-5 NA NA TRBV7-9
CASSLRVPGLAVANTGELFF TGTGCCAGCAGCTTACGGGTTCCGGGACTAGCGGTCGCGAACACCGGGGAGCTGTTTTTT TRBJ2-2 TRBD2 few TRBV7-2
CASSSTGVSTDTQYF TGTGCCAGCAGCTCGACAGGAGTTAGCACAGATACGCAGTATTTT TRBJ2-3 NA few TRBV7-8
CASRKQGKEQYF TGTGCCAGCAGAAAACAGGGTAAAGAGCAGTACTTC TRBJ2-7 NA few TRBV6-5
CASGFVWTHSNQPQHF TGTGCCAGCGGTTTTGTTTGGACCCATAGCAATCAGCCCCAGCATTTT TRBJ1-5 NA NA TRBV2
CSVVSGIAYEQYF TGCAGCGTCGTAAGCGGGATCGCCTACGAGCAGTACTTC TRBJ2-7 TRBD2 NA TRBV29-1
CASSLRGPGAYEMGTEAFF TGTGCCAGTAGCCTTAGGGGGCCAGGGGCGTACGAAATGGGGACTGAAGCTTTCTTT TRBJ1-1 TRBD1 NA TRBV19
CASSLGSGAYEQYF TGTGCCAGCAGCTTAGGATCGGGAGCCTACGAGCAGTACTTC TRBJ2-7 NA many TRBV7-2